This T cell receptor beta chain originates from a study of T-cell memory formation after mild COVID-19. Study-level information: TCR clusters were mostly donor specific. Overall study findings and caveats: Contracting CD8+ clones were enriched in EMRA, CD4+ mainly in CM and EM. The appearance of some responding clones in pre-infection memory suggested that cross-reactive memory joined. Contracting clones from day 15 to 85 showed balanced CD4/CD8; later expanders favored CD4+.

On this clonotype: Its antigen is as yet unknown.

TCRdb used MiXCR to reprocess the 5' RACE reads, holding one entry per CDR3 protein. The top ten clones hold 12% of a sample with around 150,000 distinct CDR3 sequences, around 30% of them seen once. The receptor's source is an adult woman who had mild COVID-19 (a few samples of this study predate the infection). Cell type and time point are not known. The sequenced material came from PBMCs or a T cell subset sorted from them (not recorded which).

As DNA, the CDR3 is TGTGCCAGCAGTTCTAGTGGGGGGCTCACCTACAATGAGCAGTTCTTC. This codes for CASSSSGGLTYNEQFF. The V call is TRBV25-1, the J call TRBJ2-1, with D perhaps given as TRBD1 or TRBD2 (6 bases each). Trimming removed 5 bases at V and 2 bases at J, with 16 bases between. CDR3 length: 16 residues. Germline V gives CDR1 MGHDK, CDR2 SYGVNS.